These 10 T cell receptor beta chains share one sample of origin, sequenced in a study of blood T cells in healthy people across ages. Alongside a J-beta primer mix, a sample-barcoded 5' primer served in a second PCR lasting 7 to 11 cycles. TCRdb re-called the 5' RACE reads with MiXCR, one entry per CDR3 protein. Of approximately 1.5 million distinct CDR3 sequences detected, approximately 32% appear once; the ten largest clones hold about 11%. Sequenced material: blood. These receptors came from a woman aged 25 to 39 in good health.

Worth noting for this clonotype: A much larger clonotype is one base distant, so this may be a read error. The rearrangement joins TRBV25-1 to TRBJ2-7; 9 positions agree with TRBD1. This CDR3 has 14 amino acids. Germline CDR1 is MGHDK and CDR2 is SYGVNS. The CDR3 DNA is TGTGCCGGCAGTGAATCGGGACAGGGCTACGAGCAGTACTTC. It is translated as CAGSESGQGYEQYF.

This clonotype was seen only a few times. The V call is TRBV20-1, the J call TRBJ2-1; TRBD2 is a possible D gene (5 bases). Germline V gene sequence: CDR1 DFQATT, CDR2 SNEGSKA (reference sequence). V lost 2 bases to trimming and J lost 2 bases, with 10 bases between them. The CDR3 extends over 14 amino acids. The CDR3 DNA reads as TGCAGTGCTAGATCCCGGGAAACCTACAATGAGCAGTTCTTC. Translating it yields CSARSRETYNEQFF.

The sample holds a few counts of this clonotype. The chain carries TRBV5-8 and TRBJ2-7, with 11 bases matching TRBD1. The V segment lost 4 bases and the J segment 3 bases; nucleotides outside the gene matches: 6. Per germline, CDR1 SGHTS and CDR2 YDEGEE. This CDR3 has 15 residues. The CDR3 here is CASSRDGTGGYEQYF. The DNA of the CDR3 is TGTGCCAGCAGCCGGGACGGGACAGGGGGCTACGAGCAGTACTTC.

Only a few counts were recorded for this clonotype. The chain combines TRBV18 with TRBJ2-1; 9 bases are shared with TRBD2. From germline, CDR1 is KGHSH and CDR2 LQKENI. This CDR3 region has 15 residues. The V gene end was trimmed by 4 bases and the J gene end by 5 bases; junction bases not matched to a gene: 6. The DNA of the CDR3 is TGTGCCAGCTCACTTATCGGCGGGGGGGACAATGAGCAGTTCTTC. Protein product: CASSLIGGGDNEQFF.

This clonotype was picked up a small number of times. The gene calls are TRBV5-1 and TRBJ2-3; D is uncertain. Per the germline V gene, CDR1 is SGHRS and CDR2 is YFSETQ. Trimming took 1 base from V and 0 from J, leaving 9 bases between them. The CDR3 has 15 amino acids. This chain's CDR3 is CASSLYLSSTDTQYF. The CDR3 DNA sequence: TGCGCCAGCAGCTTGTACTTATCTAGCACAGATACGCAGTATTTT.

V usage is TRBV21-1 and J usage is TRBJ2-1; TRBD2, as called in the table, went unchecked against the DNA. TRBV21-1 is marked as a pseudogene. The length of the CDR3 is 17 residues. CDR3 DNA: TGTGCCAGCAGCAAAGCTCGGGGGGGGTACTCCTACAATGAGCAGTTCTTC. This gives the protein CASSKARGGYSYNEQFF.

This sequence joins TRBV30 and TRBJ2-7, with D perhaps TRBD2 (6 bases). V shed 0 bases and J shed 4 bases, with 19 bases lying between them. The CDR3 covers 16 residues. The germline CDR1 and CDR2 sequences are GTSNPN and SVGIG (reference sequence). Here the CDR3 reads CAWSVFASAQIYEQYF. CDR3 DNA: TGTGCCTGGAGTGTTTTCGCTAGCGCCCAGATTTACGAGCAGTACTTC.

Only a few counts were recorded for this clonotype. In nucleotides, the CDR3 is TGCAGTGCTAGTGGATGGACTAGCGGGAGGGCCGTTGGTGAGCAGTTCTTC. It specifies CSASGWTSGRAVGEQFF. This chain uses TRBV20-1 with TRBJ2-1; TRBD2 matches at 15 bases. There are 17 residues in the CDR3. Losses at the gene ends were 3 bases for V and 9 bases for J; bases not matched to a gene: 12. Germline-derived CDR1 and CDR2 are DFQATT and SNEGSKA (reference sequence).

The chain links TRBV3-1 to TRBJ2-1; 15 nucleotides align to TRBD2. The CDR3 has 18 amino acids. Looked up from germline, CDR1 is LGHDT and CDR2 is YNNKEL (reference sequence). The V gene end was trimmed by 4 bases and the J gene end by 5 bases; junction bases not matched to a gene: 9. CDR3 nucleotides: TGTGCCAGCAGCCCCATTGGACTAGCGGGGGGGCTGGACAATGAGCAGTTCTTC. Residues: CASSPIGLAGGLDNEQFF.

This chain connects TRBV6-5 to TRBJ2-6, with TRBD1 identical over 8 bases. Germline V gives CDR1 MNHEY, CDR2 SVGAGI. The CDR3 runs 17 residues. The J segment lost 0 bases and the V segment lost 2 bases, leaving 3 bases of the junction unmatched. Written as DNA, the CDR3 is TGTGCCAGCAGTTACCAGGGGGCCTCCTCTGGGGCCAACGTCCTGACTTTC. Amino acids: CASSYQGASSGANVLTF.